The clone carrying this T cell receptor (beta chain) was counted ten times or more. This specimen comes from a study of response to subunit inactivated influenza vaccine. TCRdb itself ran the RT-PCR reads through MiXCR, one entry per CDR3 protein. Of hundreds of thousands of distinct CDR3 sequences listed, roughly 10% are singletons. Separately, the same data were catalogued under a study of T cells expressing NK-cell markers. That paper adds: Making the TCR beta cDNA relied on 5'RACE template switching with UMIs. TCR beta repertoires came from sorted CD3+CD56+NKG2C+, CD3+CD56+NKG2C- and CD3+CD56-NKG2C+ T cells. The eight sequenced donors comprised seven who were HCMV-seropositive and one who was seronegative.

The material was PBMCs from blood, obtained on the day of vaccination. The origin of this receptor is a man in his fifties who received an inactivated influenza vaccine.

CDR3 sequence reads: CASSLDSGTSGPITDTQYF. The CDR3 nucleotides read TGCGCCAGCAGCTTGGACTCCGGGACTAGCGGGCCCATCACAGATACGCAGTATTTT. The V gene is TRBV5-1, the J gene TRBJ2-3; 12 positions match TRBD2. CDR3 size: 19 residues. Losses at the gene ends were 0 bases for V and 2 bases for J; bases not matched to a gene: 10. Germline V lookup: CDR1 SGHRS, CDR2 YFSETQ.